This TCR beta chain was captured in a study of T cell responses to AZD1222 COVID-19 vaccine. This clone occurred once. V lost 1 base and J lost 0; bases outside the gene matches: 4. This CDR3 has 16 residues. Germline CDR1 and CDR2: LGHDT and YNNKEL (reference sequence). Profiled with immunoSEQ multiplex PCR; TCRdb holds only in-frame clones, not every one. The table lists 95,000 to 150,000 clones, approximately 90% of them singletons, with around 10% in the top ten. This chain connects TRBV3-1 (or the pseudogene TRBV3-2) to TRBJ2-5; 8 nucleotides match TRBD2. The sample in question was peripheral blood, obtained on day 0 of MenACWY control vaccination. The receptor was derived from an adult in good health. CDR3 bases: TGTGCCAGCAGCCAAGTGGGACTAGTCGACCAAGAGACCCAGTACTTC. As protein: CASSQVGLVDQETQYF.